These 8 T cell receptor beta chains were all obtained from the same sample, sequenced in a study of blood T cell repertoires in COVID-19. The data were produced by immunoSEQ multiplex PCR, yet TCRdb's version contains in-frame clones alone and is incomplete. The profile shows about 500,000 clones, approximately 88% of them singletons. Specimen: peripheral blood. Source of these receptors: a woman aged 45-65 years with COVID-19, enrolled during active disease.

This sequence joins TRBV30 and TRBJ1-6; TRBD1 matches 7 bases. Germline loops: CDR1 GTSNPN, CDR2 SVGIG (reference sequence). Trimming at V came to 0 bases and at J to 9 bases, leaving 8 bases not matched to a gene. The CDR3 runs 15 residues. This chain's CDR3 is CAWSVRGRGSSPLHF. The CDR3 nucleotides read TGTGCCTGGAGTGTACGGGGCAGGGGGAGTTCACCCCTCCACTTT.

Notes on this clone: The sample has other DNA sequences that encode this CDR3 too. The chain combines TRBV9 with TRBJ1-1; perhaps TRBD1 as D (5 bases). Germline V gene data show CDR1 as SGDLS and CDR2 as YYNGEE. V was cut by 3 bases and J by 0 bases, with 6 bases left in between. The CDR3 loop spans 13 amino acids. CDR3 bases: TGTGCCAGCAGCGGGACACTGAACACTGAAGCTTTCTTT. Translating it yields CASSGTLNTEAFF.

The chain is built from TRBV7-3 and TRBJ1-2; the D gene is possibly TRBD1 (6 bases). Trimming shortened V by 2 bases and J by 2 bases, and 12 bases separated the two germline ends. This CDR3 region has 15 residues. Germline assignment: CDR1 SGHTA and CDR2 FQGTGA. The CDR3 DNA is TGTGCCAGCAGCTTACAGGCAGGGGCCAACTATGGCTACACCTTC. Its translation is CASSLQAGANYGYTF.

The chain's CDR3 is CASTPSTGASYNEQFF. CDR3 DNA: TGTGCCAGCACCCCCTCGACAGGGGCGTCGTACAATGAGCAGTTCTTC. The rearrangement links TRBV21-1 to TRBJ2-1; TRBD1, the D gene given by the table, was not confirmed from the DNA. TRBV21-1 has pseudogene status. The CDR3 extends over 16 amino acids.

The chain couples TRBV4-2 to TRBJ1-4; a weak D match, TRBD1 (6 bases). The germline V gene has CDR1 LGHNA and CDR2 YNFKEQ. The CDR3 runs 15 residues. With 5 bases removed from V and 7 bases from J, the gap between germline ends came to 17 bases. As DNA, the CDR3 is TGTGCCAGCAGCGAAACTACAGGGAGTGGTGAAAAACTGTTTTTT. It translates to CASSETTGSGEKLFF.

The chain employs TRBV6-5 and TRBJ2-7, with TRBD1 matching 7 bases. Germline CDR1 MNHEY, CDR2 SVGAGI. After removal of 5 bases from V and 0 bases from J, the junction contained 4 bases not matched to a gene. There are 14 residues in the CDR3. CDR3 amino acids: CASSQQGPSYEQYF. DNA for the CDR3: TGTGCCAGCAGTCAACAGGGGCCCTCCTACGAGCAGTACTTC.

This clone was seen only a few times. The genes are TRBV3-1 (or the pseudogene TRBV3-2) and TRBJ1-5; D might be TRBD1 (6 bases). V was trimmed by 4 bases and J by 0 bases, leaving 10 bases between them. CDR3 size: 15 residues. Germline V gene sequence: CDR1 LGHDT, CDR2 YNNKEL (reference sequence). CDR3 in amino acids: CASSPGHLSNQPQHF. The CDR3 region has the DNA TGTGCCAGCAGCCCGGGACACCTTAGCAATCAGCCCCAGCATTTT.

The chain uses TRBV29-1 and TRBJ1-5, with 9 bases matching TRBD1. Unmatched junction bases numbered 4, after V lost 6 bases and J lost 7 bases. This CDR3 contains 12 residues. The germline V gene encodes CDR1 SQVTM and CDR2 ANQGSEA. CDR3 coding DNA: TGCAGCGTACAGGGGGCTGGGCAGCCCCAGCATTTT. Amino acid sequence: CSVQGAGQPQHF.